These 18 T cell receptor beta chains were sequenced from one sample in a study of tumor-infiltrating lymphocytes in primary liver carcinoma. Without any cell sorting, about 19-30 mg of bulk tissue yielded co-extracted RNA and DNA. From roughly 470 ng total RNA, TCR beta cDNA was generated with a primer in the constant region. Sequencing libraries for TCR beta derived from three nested multiplex PCR rounds that used slightly modified ARM-PCR. TRBV1-TRBV30 forward primers paired with a C-beta reverse primer drove the first two PCR rounds, approximately 11 cycles each. MiXCR, applied by TCRdb to the multiplex PCR reads, yields one record per CDR3 protein. The sample includes roughly 78,000 distinct CDR3 sequences, 71% seen only once; the top ten take roughly 13%. Sequencing was carried out using liver tumor tissue from sampling region 4. Noted subset: tumor region T4, right-lateral pole. These receptors all stem from a woman aged 60-70 years with primary liver carcinoma and hepatitis B virus infection.

CDR3 loop: CASNLDRVLAGQFF. The CDR3 nucleotides read TGTGCCAGCAATTTGGACAGGGTCCTGGCCGGGCAGTTCTTC. The gene calls are TRBV6-1 and TRBJ2-1, with 8 nucleotides matching TRBD1. Germline CDR1 reads MNHNS; CDR2 reads SASEGT. Germline trimming cut 7 bases from V and 12 bases from J; bases unmatched to any gene: 14. The CDR3 spans 14 residues.

This chain uses TRBV11-1 with TRBJ2-6, with 7 bases aligning to TRBD1. Looked up from germline, CDR1 is SGHAT and CDR2 is FQDESV (reference sequence). With 5 bases clipped from V and 9 bases from J, the junction kept 16 bases outside the gene matches. CDR3 length: 17 amino acids. As DNA, the CDR3 is TGTGCCAGCAGCATCAAGGACAGGTTCTCTGGGATCAACGTCCTGACTTTC. Its translation is CASSIKDRFSGINVLTF.

Regarding this clonotype: One end of the junction varies from germline; a read error may be responsible. The chain uses TRBV6-1 and TRBJ2-7; TRBD1 aligns across 7 bases. CDR3 length: 14 residues. CDR1 MNHNS and CDR2 SASEGT come from the germline V gene. CDR3 sequence (DNA): TGTGCCAGCAGTGCCCACAGACAGGGCTACGAACAGTACTTC. Its translation: CASSAHRQGYEQYF.

In its sample, this clonotype was seen once. Compared with germline, one end of the junction differs, possibly owing to a read error. The chain uses TRBV5-4 and TRBJ2-1, with a weak D call TRBD1 (7 bases). The germline CDR1 and CDR2 sequences are SGHNT and YYREEE (reference sequence). This CDR3 region has 15 residues. The DNA for the CDR3 is TGTGCCAGCAGTTTGGAGGGGGCTAATTGGAATGAGCAGTTCTTC. The encoded protein is CASSLEGANWNEQFF. Looking up the rest from reference TRBV5-4 and TRBJ2-1 gives the full variable domain: ETGVTQSPTHLIKTRGQQVTLRCSSQSGHNTVSWYQQALGQGPQFIFQYYREEENGRGNFPPRFSGLQFPNYSSELNVNALELDDSALYLCASSLEGANWNEQFFGPGTRLTVL.

The chain uses TRBV28 and TRBJ2-7; TRBD1 or TRBD2 may be the D gene (5 bases each). Trimming cost V 8 bases and J 1 base, with 24 bases left between them. The CDR3 runs 17 residues. The V gene's germline CDR1 is MDHEN and CDR2 SYDVKM. The CDR3 nucleotides read TGTGCCAGCGCCAATTTACCCGGGACGAGGAAGTCCTACGAGCAGTACTTC. This sequence encodes CASANLPGTRKSYEQYF.

A note on this clonotype: Being one base from a much bigger clone, this may be a read error. This chain links TRBV10-1 with TRBJ2-1; TRBD2 agrees at 13 bases. The trim removed 5 bases at V and 9 bases at J, leaving 10 bases unmatched. This CDR3 has 16 amino acids. Germline CDR1 reads WNHNN; CDR2 reads SYGVQD (reference sequence). The CDR3 region is CASSFVWTSGRGEQFF. In DNA form, the CDR3 reads TGCGCCAGCAGTTTCGTCTGGACTAGCGGGAGAGGTGAGCAGTTCTTC.

As to this clonotype: The junction departs from the called germline gene at one end, perhaps through a read error. The gene calls are TRBV4-1 and TRBJ2-7, with 9 positions matching TRBD2. The germline gives CDR1 MGHRA, CDR2 YSYEKL. The CDR3 is 17 amino acids. CDR3 sequence reads: CASSRTAPGSGRYEEYF. The CDR3 region has the DNA TGCGCCAGCAGCCGAACCGCCCCGGGTAGCGGGAGATACGAGGAGTACTTC.

With respect to this clonotype: Being one base from a much bigger clone, this may be a read error. The CDR3, as DNA: TGTGCCAACAGTTTTCTCCCGGAGGGGCAGTTCTTC. It translates to CANSFLPEGQFF. This chain connects TRBV28 to TRBJ2-1, with D maybe TRBD2 (6 bases). CDR1 and CDR2 (germline): MDHEN, SYDVKM. The CDR3 length is 12 residues.

In its sample, this clonotype was seen once. The chain combines TRBV5-4 with TRBJ2-6; D is possibly TRBD1 (5 bases). Between the trimmed V and J ends, which lost 5 bases and 17 bases, there was a span of 35 bases. This CDR3 contains 18 residues. Germline V gene lookup returns CDR1 SGHNT and CDR2 YYREEE (reference sequence). CDR3 nucleotides: TGTGCCAGCAGATCCCAGACAAGGGAAATGACTGGGGCCAACGTGGTGACTTTC. Protein: CASRSQTREMTGANVVTF.

As to this clonotype: Because the CDR3 is missing its conserved closing phenylalanine or tryptophan, this is likely a read error. The V gene is TRBV6-1, the J gene TRBJ2-1; 11 bases align to TRBD2. The CDR3 totals 14 residues. Germline CDR1 is MNHNS and CDR2 is SASEGT. The V segment lost 5 bases and the J segment 9 bases; nucleotides outside the gene matches: 6. This CDR3 is CASSMVAGGREQFL. The CDR3 DNA is TGTGCCAGCAGTATGGTAGCGGGAGGGCGTGAGCAGTTCTTA.

This clonotype showed up many times. This chain connects TRBV5-1 to TRBJ2-1; 7 bases agree with TRBD2. J lost 8 bases, V lost 2 bases, and 10 bases had no gene match. This CDR3 has 15 amino acids. Germline CDR1 is SGHRS and CDR2 is YFSETQ. The CDR3 reads CASSLGSQRGDEQFF. CDR3 sequence (DNA): TGCGCCAGCAGCTTAGGATCCCAGCGGGGAGATGAGCAGTTCTTC. Drawing the rest from reference TRBV5-1 and TRBJ2-1, the complete variable domain is KAGVTQTPRYLIKTRGQQVTLSCSPISGHRSVSWYQQTPGQGLQFLFEYFSETQRNKGNFPGRFSGRQFSNSRSEMNVSTLELGDSALYLCASSLGSQRGDEQFFGPGTRLTVL.

As for this clonotype: The junction and the germline gene differ at one end; a read error may be behind it. This chain links TRBV29-1 with TRBJ2-2; D tentatively reads TRBD1 or TRBD2 (6 bases each). Germline assignment: CDR1 SQVTM and CDR2 ANQGSEA. The CDR3 length is 14 residues. The CDR3 protein is CSAGRGGKTGELFF. Here the CDR3 DNA reads TGCAGCGCCGGACGAGGGGGGAAGACCGGTGAGCTGTTTTTT.

In the case of this clonotype: Sequence at one end of the junction differs from germline and may be a read error. V is TRBV11-2 and J is TRBJ1-2, with 7 bases that match TRBD1. Germline loops: CDR1 SGHAT, CDR2 FQNNGV. The CDR3 is 15 residues long. In DNA, the CDR3 is TGTGCCAGTAGCTTAGAGGGGGCTAGTGACGGTGGCTACACCTTC. Amino acid sequence: CASSLEGASDGGYTF. Full variable domain (remainder filled in from reference TRBV11-2 and TRBJ1-2): EAGVAQSPRYKIIEKRQSVAFWCNPISGHATLYWYQQILGQGPKLLIQFQNNGVVDDSQLPKDRFSAERLKGVDSTLKIQPAKLEDSAVYLCASSLEGASDGGYTFGSGTRLTVV.

To note about this clonotype: A junction end diverges from the germline sequence, so it may reflect a read error. The chain links TRBV29-1 to TRBJ1-1; TRBD1 is a possible D gene (6 bases). Germline CDR1 SQVTM, CDR2 ANQGSEA. This CDR3 spans 13 amino acids. In DNA form, the CDR3 reads TGCAACGCAGAGGAGACAGGAGGGGCTGAGGCTTACTTT. This translates into CNAEETGGAEAYF. The whole variable domain, filled in from reference TRBV29-1 and TRBJ1-1, reads SAVISQKPSRDICQRGTSLTIQCQVDSQVTMMFWYRQQPGQSLTLIATANQGSEATYESGFVIDKFPISRPNLTFSTLTVSNMSPEDSSIYLCNAEETGGAEAYFGQGTRLTVV.

A remark on this clonotype: A single base separates this from a much larger clone, so it may be a read error. The chain recombines TRBV6-4 with TRBJ2-7; no firm D call. The CDR3 runs 14 residues. Germline values: CDR1 MRHNA, CDR2 SNTAGT. Between the trimmed V and J ends, which lost 1 base and 3 bases, there was a span of 10 bases. In nucleotides, the CDR3 is TGTGCCAGCAGTGACTTACCTCCCAGCTACGAGCAGTACTTC. Translation: CASSDLPPSYEQYF.

The sample holds a few counts of this clonotype. This may arise from a read error, as a much more abundant clone is one base away. The CDR3 DNA reads TGCGTCAGCAGCTTGGATGGCGGGATCTACAATGAGCAGTTCTTC. Translation gives CVSSLDGGIYNEQFF. The V gene is TRBV5-1, the J gene TRBJ2-1, with D maybe TRBD2 (6 bases). The germline V gene encodes CDR1 SGHRS and CDR2 YFSETQ. This CDR3 is 15 amino acids long.

The CDR3 protein is CASSIWGRTSTDTQYF. DNA for the CDR3: TGTGCCAGTAGTATATGGGGCAGGACCAGCACAGATACGCAGTATTTT. The genes are TRBV19 and TRBJ2-3; D is possibly TRBD1 (5 bases). Germline V CDR1 and CDR2: LNHDA, SQIVND (reference sequence). This CDR3 spans 16 amino acids. Trimming cost V 2 bases and J 0 bases, with 12 bases left between them.

Notes on this clonotype: The junction and the germline gene differ at one end; a read error may be behind it. The chain joins TRBV18 to TRBJ1-5; D gene uncertain. The CDR3 is 16 residues long. Germline V gene lookup returns CDR1 KGHSH and CDR2 LQKENI. Here the CDR3 reads CVSSPRDPDPNQPQHF. Written as DNA, the CDR3 is TGTGTCAGCTCACCACGCGACCCGGACCCTAATCAGCCCCAGCATTTT.